The T cell receptor beta chain described here comes from a study of T-cell reconstitution after alpha-beta-depleted transplantation in children. Unique molecular identifiers were incorporated when the TCRbeta library was constructed. One entry per CDR3 protein results from TCRdb running MiXCR on the PCR reads. The sample includes some 500,000 distinct CDR3 sequences, 15% to 20% of them seen just once. V shed 3 bases and J 8 bases; nucleotides not matched to a gene: 5. In germline, CDR1 is LNHDA, CDR2 SQIVND (reference sequence). The CDR3 has 14 residues. The chain combines TRBV19 with TRBJ2-1; 9 bases are a match to TRBD1. This material consisted of PBMCs from the stem cell graft donor, taken from the stem cell graft. The source of this sequence is a human donor who donated a stem cell graft to a child with acute lymphoblastic leukemia. The DNA of the CDR3 is TGTGCCAGTAGTATCGGGACAGGGATCTATGAGCAGTTCTTC. This translates into CASSIGTGIYEQFF.